The 16 T cell receptor beta chains below were found in one sample sequenced in a study of blood T cells in healthy people across ages. Then a second PCR, running roughly 7 to 11 cycles, was carried out with a sample-barcoded 5' primer and a J-beta primer mix. Each CDR3 protein is one row after TCRdb ran MiXCR on the 5' RACE reads. Among about 640,000 distinct CDR3 sequences, 45% to 65% were seen once, and the ten largest hold 30% to 40%. Sequencing was performed on blood. These receptor sequences come from a man between 60 and 75 years old in good health.

The chain has TRBV6-5 and TRBJ1-2; 9 bases fit TRBD1. This CDR3 contains 14 residues. Germline V gives CDR1 MNHEY, CDR2 SVGAGI. V shed 5 bases, J shed 5 bases, and the junction held 6 bases outside the gene matches. Here the CDR3 DNA reads TGTGCCAGCAGTCGAAAAGGACAGGGGTATGGCTACACCTTC. Protein product: CASSRKGQGYGYTF.

The V gene is TRBV20-1, the J gene TRBJ1-5; 8 nucleotides line up with TRBD1. The germline CDR1 and CDR2 sequences are DFQATT and SNEGSKA (reference sequence). The junction had 7 bases not matched to a gene; V was cut back by 6 bases and J by 6 bases. The CDR3 totals 13 residues. In DNA, the CDR3 is TGCAGTGCGCCGACAGGGGCCCGTCAGCCCCAGCATTTT. This codes for CSAPTGARQPQHF.

The chain couples TRBV6-2 or TRBV6-3 to TRBJ1-5, with a tentative D call TRBD1 (6 bases). Trimming cost V 0 bases and J 2 bases, with 11 bases left between them. Germline V gene lookup returns CDR1 MNHEY and CDR2 SVGEGT. The CDR3 extends over 16 amino acids. The CDR3 region has the DNA TGTGCCAGCAGTTACTCGATGCGACAGGGCAATCAGCCCCAGCATTTT. Encoded protein: CASSYSMRQGNQPQHF.

This rearrangement joins TRBV5-1 to TRBJ2-1, with 9 bases fitting TRBD1. Germline trimming cut 1 base from V and 7 bases from J; bases unmatched to any gene: 6. The CDR3 runs 15 residues. CDR1 and CDR2 from the germline V gene are SGHRS and YFSETQ. The CDR3 sequence is CASSLLQGAHNEQFF. The DNA of the CDR3 is TGCGCCAGCAGCTTGTTACAGGGGGCGCATAATGAGCAGTTCTTC.

The rearrangement joins TRBV5-1 to TRBJ2-1, with TRBD2 matching over 8 bases. From germline, CDR1 is SGHRS and CDR2 YFSETQ. CDR3 size: 16 residues. The trim removed 0 bases at V and 6 bases at J, leaving 8 bases unmatched. The CDR3 spells CASSLAPGLGANEQFF. CDR3 in DNA: TGCGCCAGCAGCTTGGCCCCGGGACTAGGGGCCAATGAGCAGTTCTTC.

V is TRBV20-1 and J is TRBJ2-7, with TRBD1 identical over 9 bases. CDR3 length equals 14 residues. The germline CDR1 and CDR2 sequences are DFQATT and SNEGSKA (reference sequence). V was clipped by 4 bases and J by 4 bases; unmatched bases: 8. Written as DNA, the CDR3 is TGCAGTGCTACGGAAGGGACAGGGTTATACGAGCAGTACTTC. Its protein is CSATEGTGLYEQYF.

This chain uses TRBV6-5 with TRBJ2-7, with D perhaps TRBD1 (6 bases). Trimming removed 0 bases at V and 2 bases at J, with 11 bases between. Germline V CDR1 and CDR2: MNHEY, SVGAGI. CDR3 length equals 15 residues. The CDR3, as DNA: TGTGCCAGCAGTTACTCGATATCAGGGGCCTACGAGCAGTACTTC. It encodes CASSYSISGAYEQYF.

This sequence joins TRBV5-6 and TRBJ2-4, with D unclear. Germline loops: CDR1 SGHDT, CDR2 YYEEEE. Deletions cut 8 bases from V and 0 bases from J, with 15 bases between. The CDR3 extends over 15 amino acids. CDR3 loop: CASPLGAKAKNIQYF. For the CDR3, the DNA is TGTGCCAGTCCATTAGGCGCGAAAGCCAAAAACATTCAGTACTTC.

The genes are TRBV7-2 and TRBJ2-5; possibly TRBD1 for D (6 bases). The CDR3 runs to 14 residues. The V end was cut by 5 bases, the J end by 5 bases, with 15 bases between. Germline lookup yields CDR1 SGHTA and CDR2 FQGNSA. CDR3 coding DNA: TGTGCCAGCAGCCGGAGACAGGCATATGAGACCCAGTACTTC. This codes for CASSRRQAYETQYF. Drawing the rest from reference TRBV7-2 and TRBJ2-5, the complete variable domain is GAGVSQSPSNKVTEKGKDVELRCDPISGHTALYWYRQSLGQGLEFLIYFQGNSAPDKSGLPSDRFSAERTGGSVSTLTIQRTQQEDSAVYLCASSRRQAYETQYFGPGTRLLVL.

This clonotype has just a few counts. J is TRBJ2-3 and V is TRBV7-9; D call uncertain. V shed 7 bases and J shed 2 bases, with 7 bases lying between them. The CDR3 runs 12 residues. Per the germline V gene, CDR1 is SEHNR and CDR2 is FQNEAQ (reference sequence). In DNA, the CDR3 is TGTGCCAGCAAGTATCACACAGATACGCAGTATTTT. This gives the protein CASKYHTDTQYF. The full variable domain, rest sourced from reference TRBV7-9 and TRBJ2-3, is DTGVSQNPRHKITKRGQNVTFRCDPISEHNRLYWYRQTLGQGPEFLTYFQNEAQLEKSRLLSDRFSAERPKGSFSTLEIQRTEQGDSAMYLCASKYHTDTQYFGPGTRLTVL.

J is TRBJ2-7 and V is TRBV7-2, with D possibly being TRBD1 (6 bases). The J call may not be correct, given that the DNA end is closer to TRBJ2-4. CDR3 length: 15 amino acids. The V gene's germline CDR1 is SGHTA and CDR2 FQGNSA. As DNA, the CDR3 is TGTGCCAGCAGCTTAGGTCCAGGGGAAGTGAACATTCAGTACTTC. Protein: CASSLGPGEVNIQYF.

This chain connects TRBV20-1 to TRBJ2-3, with D possibly TRBD2 on 5 matching bases. The CDR3 runs 14 residues. Germline CDR1 reads DFQATT; CDR2 reads SNEGSKA (reference sequence). V was trimmed by 0 bases and J by 4 bases, leaving 11 bases between them. The CDR3 DNA follows: TGCAGTGCTAGAGATTCGCGGGCCGCAGATACGCAGTATTTT. Translating gives CSARDSRAADTQYF.

The rearrangement uses TRBV6-6 and TRBJ2-3; D could derive from TRBD1 or TRBD2 (7 bases each). Germline lookup yields CDR1 MNHNY and CDR2 SVGAGI (reference sequence). This CDR3 comprises 16 residues. V lost 5 bases, J lost 1 base, and 16 bases lay in between. The CDR3 DNA sequence: TGTGCCAGCAGTCCGCAGGGGGGGTGGGGCACAGATACGCAGTATTTT. Translated, it gives CASSPQGGWGTDTQYF.

This clonotype was seen only a few times. This rearrangement joins TRBV5-1 to TRBJ2-5; the match to TRBD2 covers 12 bases. Germline V lookup: CDR1 SGHRS, CDR2 YFSETQ. The CDR3 loop spans 16 amino acids. V trimming: 6 bases; J trimming: 2 bases; junction bases outside the gene matches: 8. CDR3 loop: CASKSLTSGGQETQYF. The DNA for the CDR3 is TGCGCCAGCAAATCCCTGACTAGCGGGGGACAAGAGACCCAGTACTTC.

The chain joins TRBV7-8 to TRBJ1-1; TRBD1 matches at 7 bases. Germline V gene sequence: CDR1 SGHVS, CDR2 FQNEAQ. This CDR3 spans 13 amino acids. With 4 bases clipped from V and 10 bases from J, the junction kept 9 bases outside the gene matches. CDR3 loop: CASSSGGGYLAFF. Written as DNA, the CDR3 is TGTGCCAGCAGCTCAGGAGGGGGCTATCTAGCTTTCTTT.

The gene calls are TRBV3-1 and TRBJ2-7; the D gene is possibly TRBD2 (6 bases). The CDR3 runs to 14 residues. Germline CDR1 reads LGHDT; CDR2 reads YNNKEL (reference sequence). V was trimmed by 1 base and J by 4 bases, leaving 11 bases between them. This CDR3 reads CASSQGNSGYEQYF. CDR3 coding DNA: TGTGCCAGCAGCCAAGGAAATAGCGGTTACGAGCAGTACTTC.